This is a list of T cell receptor beta chains from one sample in a study of T cells in tuberculosis. Profiled with immunoSEQ multiplex PCR; TCRdb holds only in-frame clones, not every one. The table lists 85,000 to 90,000 clones, roughly 90% of them singletons. Sequencing was performed on CD1b-GMM tetramer-negative cells sorted from PBMCs. All receptors come from an adult woman with latent tuberculosis. CDR3s include the opening cysteine and the closing phenylalanine or tryptophan. D genes are given only for firm matches. For some rows the clone size is stated as once, few or many, or as a class when expanded; others skip it.

cdr3_aa	cdr3_nt	j_call	v_call	d_call	clone_size
CASSLGLAGGLGELFF	TGTGCCAGCAGCCTCGGACTAGCGGGGGGGCTCGGGGAGCTGTTTTTT	TRBJ2-2	TRBV4-2	TRBD2	-
CASSSLFGGDYGYTF	TGTGCCAGCAGCTCACTCTTCGGGGGGGACTATGGCTACACCTTC	TRBJ1-2	TRBV11-2	-	once
CAWSRGDNSPLHF	TGTGCCTGGAGTCGGGGGGACAATTCACCCCTCCACTTT	TRBJ1-6	TRBV30	-	-
CASSESPSGETQYF	TGCGCCAGCAGTGAGTCGCCTAGCGGAGAGACCCAGTACTTC	TRBJ2-5	TRBV10-2	TRBD2	few
CASSVGLPNYGYTF	TGTGCCAGCAGCGTAGGGCTCCCAAACTATGGCTACACCTTC	TRBJ1-2	TRBV9	-	-
CASSYSSNRVNYGYTF	TGTGCCAGCAGTTACTCTTCCAACAGGGTTAACTATGGCTACACCTTC	TRBJ1-2	TRBV6-6	-	-
CASSLGGNGYTF	TGCGCCAGCAGCTTGGGAGGGAATGGCTACACCTTC	TRBJ1-2	TRBV5-1	-	-
CASRGLDRGLFGYTF	TGTGCCAGCAGGGGACTGGACAGGGGGTTGTTCGGCTACACCTTC	TRBJ1-2	TRBV11-2	TRBD1	-
CAWREREEKLFF	TGTGCCTGGAGGGAAAGGGAGGAAAAACTGTTTTTT	TRBJ1-4	TRBV30	-	-
CASSYTSGGADEQYF	TGTGCCAGCAGTTACACAAGCGGGGGGGCCGACGAGCAGTACTTC	TRBJ2-7	TRBV6-5	TRBD2	-
CASSPGDREVTDTQYF	TGTGCCAGCAGCCCAGGGGACAGGGAAGTGACAGATACGCAGTATTTT	TRBJ2-3	TRBV7-2	TRBD1	once
CASSFFHRGNTEAFF	TGTGCCAGCAGTTTTTTTCATAGGGGGAACACTGAAGCTTTCTTT	TRBJ1-1	TRBV28	-	-
CASSDRAGAGNEQFF	TGTGCCAGCAGTGACCGAGCGGGGGCCGGGAATGAGCAGTTCTTC	TRBJ2-1	TRBV6-4	TRBD2	-
CASSFGAGGQETQYF	TGTGCCAGCAGCTTCGGGGCGGGGGGCCAAGAGACCCAGTACTTC	TRBJ2-5	TRBV5-6	TRBD2	-
CASSSTQSSYNEQFF	TGTGCCAGCAGCTCCACACAGAGCTCCTACAATGAGCAGTTCTTC	TRBJ2-1	TRBV7-9	-	-
CASSEGQATNEKLFF	TGTGCCAGCAGCGAAGGACAGGCAACTAATGAAAAACTGTTTTTT	TRBJ1-4	TRBV7-9	TRBD1	few
CASSLGGMDTEAFF	TGTGCCAGCAGCTTGGGAGGGATGGACACTGAAGCTTTCTTT	TRBJ1-1	TRBV5-4	-	-
CASSLGREAFF	TGTGCCAGCAGCTTGGGGCGGGAAGCTTTCTTT	TRBJ1-1	TRBV5-4	-	-
CASSRQTERNTEAFF	TGTGCCAGCAGCCGACAGACAGAGCGGAACACTGAAGCTTTCTTT	TRBJ1-1	TRBV7-2	-	-
CAWSVRRARIRETQYF	TGTGCCTGGAGTGTACGAAGAGCGCGTATTAGGGAGACCCAGTACTTC	TRBJ2-5	TRBV30	-	-
CASSEHGTGGSAFF	TGTGCCAGCAGTGAACATGGGACAGGGGGTTCAGCTTTCTTT	TRBJ1-1	TRBV6-5	TRBD1	-
CASSGLAGVDTGELFF	TGTGCCAGCAGTGGACTAGCGGGGGTTGACACCGGGGAGCTGTTTTTT	TRBJ2-2	TRBV25-1	TRBD2	once
CASSLVPSGGADQETQYF	TGCGCCAGCAGCTTGGTCCCTAGCGGGGGGGCTGACCAAGAGACCCAGTACTTC	TRBJ2-5	TRBV5-1	TRBD2	-
CASSVDRGRDGYTF	TGTGCCAGCAGTGTGGACAGGGGGCGGGATGGCTACACCTTC	TRBJ1-2	TRBV6-1	TRBD1	once
CASSLAQGINQPQHF	TGTGCCAGCAGTTTAGCCCAGGGGATCAATCAGCCCCAGCATTTT	TRBJ1-5	TRBV27	-	-
CASSPTSGTFTGELFF	TGTGCCAGCAGCCCAACTAGCGGAACATTCACCGGGGAGCTGTTTTTT	TRBJ2-2	TRBV7-3	TRBD2	-
CASSLDAEMFYYGYTF	TGTGCCAGCAGCTTAGACGCGGAGATGTTTTACTATGGCTACACCTTC	TRBJ1-2	TRBV7-9	-	-
CAISESSRGGYNEQFF	TGTGCCATCAGTGAGTCTTCGCGGGGTGGGTACAATGAGCAGTTCTTC	TRBJ2-1	TRBV10-3	-	-
CASSYSAASKEPQHF	TGTGCCAGCAGTTACTCAGCGGCGTCCAAAGAGCCCCAGCATTTT	TRBJ1-5	TRBV6-5	-	-
CATRWGPETQYF	TGTGCCACCCGATGGGGGCCAGAGACCCAGTACTTC	TRBJ2-5	TRBV6-6	-	once
CASVRLNTEAFF	TGTGCCAGCGTCCGGTTGAACACTGAAGCTTTCTTT	TRBJ1-1	TRBV6-1	-	once
CASSPLPNSPLHF	TGTGCCAGCAGCCCACTACCTAATTCACCCCTCCACTTT	TRBJ1-6	TRBV11-2	-	-
CASRERNTEAFF	TGTGCCAGCAGGGAGCGTAACACTGAAGCTTTCTTT	TRBJ1-1	TRBV27	-	-
CTSSQDETGENNEQFF	TGCACCAGCAGCCAAGATGAAACAGGTGAGAACAATGAGCAGTTCTTC	TRBJ2-1	TRBV1	-	-
CASSVTGYDPGQPQHF	TGCGCCAGCAGTGTTACAGGGTATGATCCGGGTCAGCCCCAGCATTTT	TRBJ1-5	TRBV27	-	-
CATSRGLGATGDTQYF	TGTGCCACCAGCAGGGGGCTAGGGGCGACAGGAGATACGCAGTATTTT	TRBJ2-3	TRBV15	-	-
CSVVASLAGRDTQYF	TGCAGCGTTGTAGCTTCCCTAGCGGGACGAGATACGCAGTATTTT	TRBJ2-3	TRBV29-1	TRBD2	once
CASSWGQEQFF	TGTGCCAGCAGTTGGGGCCAGGAGCAGTTCTTC	TRBJ2-1	TRBV6-5	-	-
CASSQQGGDEKLFF	TGCGCCAGCAGCCAGCAGGGAGGCGATGAAAAACTGTTTTTT	TRBJ1-4	TRBV4-3	-	-
CASSPGLAGAWSYNEQFF	TGTGCCAGCAGCCCGGGACTAGCGGGGGCTTGGTCCTACAATGAGCAGTTCTTC	TRBJ2-1	TRBV5-4	TRBD2	-
CAISEPGLASYNEQFF	TGTGCCATCAGTGAGCCGGGACTAGCCTCCTACAATGAGCAGTTCTTC	TRBJ2-1	TRBV10-3	TRBD2	-
CASSHGQAELYGYTF	TGTGCCAGTAGTCATGGACAGGCTGAGCTTTATGGCTACACCTTC	TRBJ1-2	TRBV19	TRBD1	-
CASRPTGSSEAFF	TGTGCCAGCAGACCCACAGGGTCATCTGAAGCTTTCTTT	TRBJ1-1	TRBV6-4	-	-
CAISAGTANYGYTF	TGTGCCATCAGCGCCGGGACAGCTAACTATGGCTACACCTTC	TRBJ1-2	TRBV10-3	TRBD1	-
CASSSWTEIHSNQPQHF	TGTGCCAGCAGTTCCTGGACAGAGATCCATAGCAATCAGCCCCAGCATTTT	TRBJ1-5	TRBV27	-	-
CASSARPTGSGNTIYF	TGTGCCAGCAGTGCTCGACCGACAGGCTCTGGAAACACCATATATTTT	TRBJ1-3	TRBV6-1	-	-
CASSRGTGAGDEQFF	TGTGCCAGCTCACGAGGGACAGGGGCAGGCGATGAGCAGTTCTTC	TRBJ2-1	TRBV18	TRBD1	-
CASSQGTQPQHF	TGTGCCAGCAGTCAGGGTACCCAGCCCCAGCATTTT	TRBJ1-5	TRBV7-2	-	-